Reported below is one T cell receptor beta chain. The data are from a study of blood T cell repertoires in COVID-19. Background on the study: Sources were T cells, B-cell-depleted T cells, or PBMCs; the material itself was cDNA or gDNA.

Assignments of participants to cohorts depended upon their own reported clinical history. Participants classified as exposed had met a COVID-19 case within 2 weeks before study entry. Trimming removed 5 bases at V and 6 bases at J, with 11 bases between. The CDR3 totals 14 residues. In germline, CDR1 is MNHEY, CDR2 SMNVEV (reference sequence). Clones were sequenced by immunoSEQ multiplex PCR, and TCRdb holds only the in-frame ones, with some missing. The sample lists about 190,000 clones, less than 90% seen once, with about 3.3% in the top ten. The sample consisted of PBMCs or T cells enriched from blood (not recorded which). This receptor was obtained from a woman in her 30s who had been exposed to COVID-19. The rearrangement uses TRBV27 and TRBJ1-6, with a weak D call TRBD1 (5 bases). The CDR3 loop is CASSPDMGNSPLHF. For the CDR3, the DNA is TGTGCCAGCAGTCCGGACATGGGTAATTCACCCCTCCACTTT.